This entry describes one T cell receptor beta chain. The antigen is unknown. This sample stems from a study of T cells in localized non-small cell lung cancer. The repertoire was sequenced with immunoSEQ multiplex PCR; TCRdb's copy has only in-frame clones and lacks some. The table records more than 70,000 clones, around four fifths of them present only once. CDR3 length equals 14 residues. V dropped 6 bases and J dropped 9; count of bases not matched to a gene: 6. Looked up from germline, CDR1 is SGHAT and CDR2 is FQNNGV. Study conclusions and caveats: Prolonged overall survival went with higher T cell density in the blood. Appearances in adjacent lung were noted for a median about 60 of the top 100 tumor clones. Only one tumor region went through sequencing, so heterogeneity may still be there. It was uninvolved adjacent lung that showed the highest T cell clonality, exceeding tumor.

The source is a man aged 40 to 70 with stage I lung adenocarcinoma. V usage is TRBV11-2 and J usage is TRBJ1-6; 9 bases are a match to TRBD1. The sample was peripheral blood, taken before any cancer treatment. The CDR3 DNA reads TGTGCCAGCAGACCACAGGGGGCGGGTTCACCCCTCCACTTT. It codes for CASRPQGAGSPLHF. The full variable domain, completed using reference TRBV11-2 and TRBJ1-6, is EAGVAQSPRYKIIEKRQSVAFWCNPISGHATLYWYQQILGQGPKLLIQFQNNGVVDDSQLPKDRFSAERLKGVDSTLKIQPAKLEDSAVYLCASRPQGAGSPLHFGNGTRLTVT.